A selection of T cell receptor beta chains follows, all from one sample in a study of T cells in Graves' hyperthyroidism and ophthalmopathy. TCRdb fed the multiplex PCR reads into MiXCR, producing one record per CDR3 protein. The table lists about 380,000 distinct CDR3 sequences, approximately 18% of them singletons. Sequencing input: blood. The receptors originated from a man aged 18 to 29 with Graves' ophthalmopathy. Both conserved end residues are part of each CDR3. The D gene is left open where the match is weak. Clone size, where shown, is once, few, many, or a class for clones that have expanded.

.,.,TRBV5-8,TRBJ2-7,13,CASSGDVSYEQYF,TGTGCCAGCAGCGGGGACGTCTCCTACGAGCAGTACTTC
.,.,TRBV7-3,TRBJ2-3,15,CASSWSGGGTDTQYF,TGTGCCAGCAGCTGGAGTGGGGGAGGTACAGATACGCAGTATTTT
TRBD2,many,TRBV6-1,TRBJ2-7,15,CASSEGTSGSYEQYF,TGTGCCAGCAGTGAAGGGACTAGCGGCTCCTACGAGCAGTACTTC
.,many,TRBV20-1,TRBJ2-5,16,CSARDPNGGDQETQYF,TGCAGTGCTAGAGATCCCAACGGGGGAGACCAAGAGACCCAGTACTTC
.,many,TRBV13,TRBJ2-5,14,CASRLRGPGETQYF,TGTGCCAGCAGATTACGGGGGCCCGGGGAGACCCAGTACTTC
TRBD1,many,TRBV6-1,TRBJ1-2,14,CASSVDRGRYGYTF,TGTGCCAGCAGTGTGGACAGGGGAAGATATGGCTACACCTTC
.,.,TRBV28,TRBJ1-5,15,CASSLVSAFNQPQHF,TGTGCCAGCAGTTTAGTCTCGGCTTTCAATCAGCCCCAGCATTTT
TRBD2,few,TRBV7-2,TRBJ2-5,16,CASSLGGLAPQGTQYF,TGTGCCAGCAGCTTAGGGGGACTAGCCCCGCAAGGGACCCAGTACTTC
.,few,TRBV7-9,TRBJ1-6,18,CASSLPLTGKPYNSPLHF,TGTGCCAGCAGCCTTCCCCTCACAGGGAAGCCCTATAATTCACCCCTCCACTTT
.,.,TRBV2,TRBJ1-2,14,CASKSSGGENGYTF,TGTGCCAGCAAGTCTAGCGGGGGGGAGAATGGCTACACCTTC
.,few,TRBV2,TRBJ1-4,13,CASFGDSNEKLFF,TGTGCCAGCTTCGGTGATTCTAATGAAAAACTGTTTTTT
.,.,TRBV3-1,TRBJ2-2,14,CASSQFTGTGELFF,TGTGCCAGCAGCCAGTTCACTGGGACCGGGGAGCTGTTTTTT
.,many,TRBV7-3,TRBJ2-7,13,CASSLNRNYEQYF,TGTGCCAGCAGCTTAAACAGAAACTACGAGCAGTACTTC
.,many,TRBV27,TRBJ1-1,11,CASSGRAEAFF,TGTGCCAGCAGTGGTAGGGCTGAAGCTTTCTTT
.,.,TRBV29-1,TRBJ2-7,12,CSVEDTSYEQYF,TGCAGCGTTGAAGATACTTCCTACGAGCAGTACTTC
.,few,TRBV29-1,TRBJ1-2,13,CSDTGGQDYGYTF,TGCAGCGATACTGGGGGGCAGGACTATGGCTACACCTTC
.,.,TRBV11-2,TRBJ2-1,11,CASSFSREQFF,TGTGCCAGCAGCTTTAGTAGGGAGCAGTTCTTC
TRBD1,many,TRBV10-3,TRBJ2-7,14,CAIRPGTGFHEQYF,TGTGCCATCAGACCCGGGACAGGGTTCCACGAGCAGTACTTC
.,many,TRBV3-1,TRBJ2-7,13,CASSQALSYEQYF,TGTGCCAGCAGCCAAGCACTCTCCTACGAGCAGTACTTC